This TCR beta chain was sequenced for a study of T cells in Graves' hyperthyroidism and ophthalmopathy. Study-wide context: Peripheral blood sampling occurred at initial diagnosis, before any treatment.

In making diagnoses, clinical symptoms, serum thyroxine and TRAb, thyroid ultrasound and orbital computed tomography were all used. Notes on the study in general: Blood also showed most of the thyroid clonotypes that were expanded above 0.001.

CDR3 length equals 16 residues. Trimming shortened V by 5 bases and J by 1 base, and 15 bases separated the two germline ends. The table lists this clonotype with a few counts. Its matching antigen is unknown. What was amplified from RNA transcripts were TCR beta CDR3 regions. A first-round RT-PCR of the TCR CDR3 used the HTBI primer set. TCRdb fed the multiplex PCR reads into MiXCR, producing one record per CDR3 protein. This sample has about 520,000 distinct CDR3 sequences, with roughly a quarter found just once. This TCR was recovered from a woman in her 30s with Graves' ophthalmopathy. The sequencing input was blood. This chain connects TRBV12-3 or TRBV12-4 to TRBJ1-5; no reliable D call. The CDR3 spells CASSPPGTKSNQPQHF. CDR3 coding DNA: TGTGCCAGCAGTCCGCCGGGAACCAAGAGCAATCAGCCCCAGCATTTT.